These 27 T cell receptor beta chains came from one sample sequenced in a study of Graves' ophthalmopathy and Graves' hyperthyroidism. Scientists amplified the TCR beta CDR3 regions from RNA transcripts. Amplification began with first-round RT-PCR using HTBI primers, then second-round multiplex PCR was performed. TCRdb analysed the multiplex PCR reads with MiXCR anew, one entry per CDR3 protein. The sample has a few hundred thousand distinct CDR3 sequences; about 35% are singletons. Sequenced material: peripheral blood or thyroid tissue (not recorded which). These receptors all stem from an adult man with Graves' hyperthyroidism.

In this sample, this clonotype turned up many times. The chain links TRBV3-1 to TRBJ1-2, with D perhaps matching TRBD1 (6 bases). The V end lost 1 base, the J end lost 6 bases, and 12 bases lay between the germline ends. There are 14 residues in the CDR3. Germline V gene lookup returns CDR1 LGHDT and CDR2 YNNKEL (reference sequence). The CDR3 DNA reads TGTGCCAGCAGCCAAGGAACAGGGCTGAATGGCTACACCTTC. As protein: CASSQGTGLNGYTF.

This chain connects TRBV25-1 to TRBJ1-6, with D maybe TRBD1 (5 bases). Trimming took off 2 bases at V and 5 bases at J, with 13 bases between the two ends. CDR1 MGHDK and CDR2 SYGVNS come from the germline V gene. This CDR3 has 16 residues. The CDR3 reads CASSEMAGGHNSPLHF. The DNA for the CDR3 is TGTGCCAGCAGTGAAATGGCCGGGGGACATAATTCACCCCTCCACTTT. The complete variable domain, with remaining parts taken from reference TRBV25-1 and TRBJ1-6, reads EADIYQTPRYLVIGTGKKITLECSQTMGHDKMYWYQQDPGMELHLIHYSYGVNSTEKGDLSSESTVSRIRTEHFPLTLESARPSHTSQYLCASSEMAGGHNSPLHFGNGTRLTVT.

This clonotype occurred a few times. This chain connects TRBV6-5 to TRBJ1-4; the D is unclear. Germline V gene sequence: CDR1 MNHEY, CDR2 SVGAGI. V lost 6 bases, J lost 7 bases, and 15 bases lay in between. CDR3 length: 14 residues. The CDR3 region has the DNA TGTGCCAGCAGCCCGGATCCATCAGGTGAAAAACTGTTTTTT. Translated, it gives CASSPDPSGEKLFF.

Comments on this clonotype: A much larger clone is a single base away; this may be a read error. This chain links TRBV14 with TRBJ2-2, with D tentatively TRBD1 (5 bases). This CDR3 spans 16 amino acids. Germline assignment: CDR1 SGHDN and CDR2 FVKESK. In DNA form, the CDR3 reads TGTGGCAGCAGCCATGCAGGGCTCCTCAAGGCCGGGGAGCTGTTTTTT. This translates into CGSSHAGLLKAGELFF. Complete variable domain (other parts from reference TRBV14 and TRBJ2-2): EAGVTQFPSHSVIEKGQTVTLRCDPISGHDNLYWYRRVMGKEIKFLLHFVKESKQDESGMPNNRFLAERTGGTYSTLKVQPAELEDSGVYFCGSSHAGLLKAGELFFGEGSRLTVL.

Note on this clonotype: A much larger clone differs by one base, so this may be a read error. This chain uses TRBV6-9 with TRBJ1-6; D not resolved. Germline-derived CDR1 and CDR2 are MNHGY and SVAAGI. The CDR3 has 14 amino acids. The CDR3 here is CAGSDRPANSPLHF. The CDR3 DNA reads TGTGCCGGCAGTGACCGACCAGCAAATTCACCCCTCCACTTT.

The chain uses TRBV3-1 and TRBJ1-6, with unresolved D. The ends were cut back, 0 bases at V and 9 bases at J, with 15 bases in the middle. CDR3 length equals 16 residues. CDR1 LGHDT and CDR2 YNNKEL come from the germline V gene (reference sequence). The CDR3 protein is CASSQDPSQTFSPLHF. As DNA, the CDR3 is TGTGCCAGCAGCCAAGATCCGTCACAGACCTTTTCACCCCTCCACTTT.

Concerning this clonotype itself: Just one base apart from a much larger clone, this may be a read error. Without the conserved terminal phenylalanine or tryptophan, this CDR3 likely stems from a read error. The chain couples TRBV12-5 to TRBJ1-1; D ambiguous. The CDR3 is 15 residues long. Per the germline V gene, CDR1 is LGHNT and CDR2 is FRNRAP. V shed 0 bases and J shed 6 bases, with 14 bases lying between them. CDR3: CASGLVHGTRAEAFL. CDR3 coding DNA: TGTGCTAGTGGTTTGGTACACGGCACTCGCGCTGAAGCTTTCCTT.

The chain recombines TRBV10-3 with TRBJ2-2; D gene uncertain. V lost 6 bases and J lost 5, with 13 bases in between. CDR1 and CDR2 from the germline V gene are ENHRY and SYGVKD. The CDR3 is made up of 14 amino acids. Here the CDR3 reads CAISPHLGTGELFF. Here the CDR3 DNA reads TGTGCCATCAGCCCCCATTTAGGGACCGGGGAGCTGTTTTTT.

V gene TRBV7-2 combines with J gene TRBJ2-7, with TRBD2 matching over 8 bases. The last part of the DNA fits TRBJ2-1 better; the J call may be wrong. The CDR3 spans 15 residues. The germline V gene encodes CDR1 SGHTA and CDR2 FQGNSA. The CDR3 nucleotides are TGTGCCAGCAGCTTAGAACGGGGGGGGGTCAATGAGCAGTTCTTC. It codes for CASSLERGGVNEQFF.

The table lists this clonotype with many counts. The CDR3 DNA follows: TGCGCCAGCAGCCCCCAGGGACAGATGAACACTGAAGCTTTCTTT. This translates into CASSPQGQMNTEAFF. The chain employs TRBV4-1 and TRBJ1-1, with 7 bases lining up with TRBD1. CDR1 and CDR2 from the germline V gene are MGHRA and YSYEKL. The CDR3 has 15 amino acids. V lost 4 bases and J lost 0; bases outside the gene matches: 5.

The gene calls are TRBV29-1 and TRBJ1-1, with D perhaps matching TRBD1 (6 bases). CDR3 length equals 14 residues. Germline lookup yields CDR1 SQVTM and CDR2 ANQGSEA. Deletions cut 3 bases from V and 7 bases from J, with 18 bases between. The chain's CDR3 is CSVEDLTGWGEAFF. The CDR3 region has the DNA TGCAGCGTTGAGGACCTAACAGGGTGGGGTGAAGCTTTCTTT.

This clonotype was counted between two and nine times. The V gene is TRBV14, the J gene TRBJ2-2, with TRBD2 identical over 8 bases. The germline V gene encodes CDR1 SGHDN and CDR2 FVKESK. After removal of 5 bases from V and 3 bases from J, the junction contained 5 bases not matched to a gene. The CDR3 extends over 15 amino acids. Here the CDR3 DNA reads TGTGCCAGCAGCTCAGTAGCGGGACACACCGGGGAGCTGTTTTTT. Protein: CASSSVAGHTGELFF.

This clonotype was observed a handful of times. The chain couples TRBV11-2 to TRBJ2-3, with TRBD2 as a possible D gene (6 bases). V lost 1 base and J 4 bases, leaving 9 bases between the germline ends. This CDR3 has 14 residues. Per the germline V gene, CDR1 is SGHAT and CDR2 is FQNNGV. In DNA form, the CDR3 reads TGTGCCAGCAGCTTAGGACTAGTTCCAGATACGCAGTATTTT. Translation: CASSLGLVPDTQYF.

This clonotype was observed a handful of times. The chain is built from TRBV20-1 and TRBJ2-1; the match to TRBD2 covers 10 bases. The V gene end was trimmed by 7 bases and the J gene end by 3 bases; junction bases not matched to a gene: 6. CDR1 DFQATT and CDR2 SNEGSKA come from the germline V gene (reference sequence). This CDR3 spans 14 amino acids. Here the CDR3 reads CSVSGRAFYNEQFF. The CDR3 region has the DNA TGCAGTGTCAGCGGGAGGGCCTTCTACAATGAGCAGTTCTTC.

The chain joins TRBV20-1 to TRBJ2-6; possible D gene TRBD2, 5 bases. Per germline, CDR1 DFQATT and CDR2 SNEGSKA (reference sequence). The CDR3 sequence is 16 residues long. The ends were cut back, 4 bases at V and 0 bases at J, with 13 bases in the middle. CDR3 residues: CSAIEFGVSGANVLTF. As DNA, the CDR3 is TGCAGTGCTATAGAGTTCGGGGTCTCTGGGGCCAACGTCCTGACTTTC.

This rearrangement joins TRBV19 to TRBJ1-5, with 7 nucleotides matching TRBD1. V was pared by 7 bases and J by 2 bases, with 8 bases of the junction left unmatched. There are 15 residues in the CDR3. From germline, CDR1 is LNHDA and CDR2 SQIVND (reference sequence). CDR3 DNA: TGTGCCAGTAACCTAGGGGGCGCAGGCAATCAGCCCCAGCATTTT. This sequence encodes CASNLGGAGNQPQHF.

This clonotype was observed many times. J is TRBJ1-2 and V is TRBV7-8; the D is unclear. Between the trimmed V and J ends, which lost 2 bases and 6 bases, there was a span of 7 bases. This CDR3 has 12 residues. CDR1 is SGHVS, CDR2 FQNEAQ, per germline. CDR3 sequence reads: CASSLHRDGYTF. The DNA of the CDR3 is TGTGCCAGCAGCTTACACAGAGATGGCTACACCTTC.

In this sample, this clonotype turned up many times. This chain uses TRBV4-1 with TRBJ1-2; D is uncertain. In germline, CDR1 is MGHRA, CDR2 YSYEKL. This CDR3 spans 16 amino acids. V was cut by 3 bases and J by 7 bases, with 21 bases left in between. CDR3 bases: TGCGCCAGCAGCCATTTTCTTCGCTCGGGGAATGGTGGCTACACCTTC. Its protein product is CASSHFLRSGNGGYTF.

This chain uses TRBV29-1 with TRBJ2-7; 7 nucleotides align to TRBD2. This CDR3 has 15 amino acids. V was pared by 6 bases and J by 6 bases, with 17 bases of the junction left unmatched. Germline-derived CDR1 and CDR2 are SQVTM and ANQGSEA. This CDR3 reads CSVTLARETPFEQYF. The CDR3 DNA follows: TGCAGCGTCACCCTAGCGCGGGAGACCCCATTCGAGCAGTACTTC.

The V call is TRBV20-1, the J call TRBJ1-1; D is ambiguous. CDR3 size: 13 residues. The germline CDR1 and CDR2 sequences are DFQATT and SNEGSKA (reference sequence). Deletions cut 1 base from V and 4 bases from J, with 10 bases between. The CDR3 region has the DNA TGCAGTGCTAGAGCGGCTAGCGGCACTGAAGCTTTCTTT. Translating it yields CSARAASGTEAFF.

The gene calls are TRBV15 and TRBJ2-3; TRBD1 might be the D (5 bases). Germline V lookup: CDR1 LNHNV, CDR2 YYDKDF (reference sequence). The CDR3 is made up of 18 amino acids. V was clipped by 1 base and J by 11 bases, with 28 bases between them. The CDR3 nucleotides read TGTGCCACCAGCAGAGGGAAGTCAGGGCGGATATCTTACAATGAGCAGTATTTT. Protein sequence: CATSRGKSGRISYNEQYF.

CDR3 protein: CATSRDKSGFEQFF. CDR3 bases: TGTGCCACCAGCAGAGATAAGTCGGGGTTTGAGCAGTTCTTC. The chain has TRBV15 and TRBJ2-1; a possible D gene is TRBD2 (5 bases). Trimming removed 0 bases from V and 9 bases from J, with 12 bases in between. The germline V gene has CDR1 LNHNV and CDR2 YYDKDF (reference sequence). The length of the CDR3 is 14 residues.

This clonotype has at least ten counts. The genes are TRBV6-1 and TRBJ1-2; perhaps TRBD1 as D (6 bases). V lost 2 bases and J lost 2, with 9 bases in between. The germline gives CDR1 MNHNS, CDR2 SASEGT. This CDR3 contains 14 residues. CDR3 coding DNA: TGTGCCAGCAGTGAATGGGGACAAAACTATGGCTACACCTTC. Its protein product is CASSEWGQNYGYTF.

Ten or more counts support this clonotype. The genes are TRBV7-9 and TRBJ2-6; the D gene is possibly TRBD2 (6 bases). The germline V gene encodes CDR1 SEHNR and CDR2 FQNEAQ (reference sequence). Trimming pared 0 bases from V and 0 bases from J, leaving 9 bases between. This CDR3 contains 17 residues. The CDR3 bases are TGTGCCAGCAGCTTAGCGGAGGGATTCTCTGGGGCCAACGTCCTGACTTTC. Protein product: CASSLAEGFSGANVLTF. Looking up the rest from reference TRBV7-9 and TRBJ2-6 gives the full variable domain: DTGVSQNPRHKITKRGQNVTFRCDPISEHNRLYWYRQTLGQGPEFLTYFQNEAQLEKSRLLSDRFSAERPKGSFSTLEIQRTEQGDSAMYLCASSLAEGFSGANVLTFGAGSRLTVL.

The table lists this clonotype with many counts. The chain is built from TRBV19 and TRBJ1-5; D is unresolved. The length of the CDR3 is 13 residues. Germline V CDR1 and CDR2: LNHDA, SQIVND (reference sequence). Trimming took 2 bases from V and 3 from J, leaving 5 bases between them. The CDR3 nucleotides read TGTGCCAGTAGTATACCCTCCAATCAGCCCCAGCATTTT. It translates to CASSIPSNQPQHF.

The chain links TRBV5-6 to TRBJ1-4; D is unresolved. V was trimmed by 1 base and J by 4 bases, leaving 14 bases between them. This CDR3 comprises 16 residues. From germline, CDR1 is SGHDT and CDR2 YYEEEE. The CDR3, as DNA: TGTGCCAGCAGCTTGAACTGGGCGGACCTTAATGAAAAACTGTTTTTT. This sequence encodes CASSLNWADLNEKLFF.

This clonotype has a count of ten or more. Here the CDR3 reads CASSLGGAGEKLFF. The CDR3 DNA sequence: TGTGCCAGCAGCTTAGGGGGGGCAGGGGAAAAACTGTTTTTT. The chain has TRBV7-2 and TRBJ1-4, with D tentatively TRBD1 (6 bases). CDR1 is SGHTA and CDR2 is FQGNSA in the germline V gene. V was pared by 1 base and J by 8 bases, with 11 bases between. The CDR3 spans 14 residues.